Shown below are 21 T cell receptor beta chains from a single sample sequenced in a study of blood T cell repertoires in COVID-19 (dated by TCRdb to 2020 to 2021). Library preparation was by the immunoSEQ multiplex PCR assay. TCRdb stores this immuneACCESS table with in-frame sequences only. Part of the clones is absent; in the studies checked, under half of the shortfall reflects unresolved V genes, and no reason is known for the rest. This sample comprises 400,000 to 550,000 clones, approximately 90% of them detected only once. The top ten clones comprise 4.3% of the sample. What was sequenced was peripheral blood. The receptors were gathered from a woman aged 30 to 39 with acute or convalescent COVID-19.

The genes are TRBV28 and TRBJ2-5; 7 nucleotides align to TRBD1. CDR3 length: 15 residues. The trim removed 6 bases at V and 0 bases at J, leaving 7 bases unmatched. Germline CDR1 is MDHEN and CDR2 is SYDVKM. The CDR3 sequence is CASRGRQGYQETQYF. Written as DNA, the CDR3 is TGTGCCAGCAGGGGCCGACAGGGCTACCAAGAGACCCAGTACTTC.

This rearrangement joins TRBV2 to TRBJ2-3; TRBD2 aligns across 11 bases. J lost 2 bases, V lost 2 bases, and 3 bases had no gene match. Germline CDR1 and CDR2: SNHLY and FYNNEI. The CDR3 runs to 16 residues. CDR3: CASSELAGGNTDTQYF. Here the CDR3 DNA reads TGTGCCAGCAGTGAACTAGCGGGGGGAAACACAGATACGCAGTATTTT. Full variable domain (missing parts from reference TRBV2 and TRBJ2-3): EPEVTQTPSHQVTQMGQEVILRCVPISNHLYFYWYRQILGQKVEFLVSFYNNEISEKSEIFDDQFSVERPDGSNFTLKIRSTKLEDSAMYFCASSELAGGNTDTQYFGPGTRLTVL.

In nucleotides, the CDR3 is TGTGCCAGCAGTTTATCGGACAGGGGTGATCCCCTCCACTTT. This encodes CASSLSDRGDPLHF. The chain recombines TRBV28 with TRBJ1-6; 9 bases agree with TRBD1. The CDR3 is 14 amino acids. Trimming took 1 base from V and 13 from J; bases not matched to a gene: 5. Germline lookup yields CDR1 MDHEN and CDR2 SYDVKM.

The chain has TRBV6-6 and TRBJ1-6; tentative D call: TRBD1 (6 bases). Germline V gene data show CDR1 as MNHNY and CDR2 as SVGAGI (reference sequence). V was shortened by 5 bases and J by 8 bases, with 13 bases between the two germline ends. This CDR3 has 14 residues. Here the CDR3 DNA reads TGTGCCAGCAGTGCAAAGGGGGTAGATTCACCCCTCCACTTT. It translates to CASSAKGVDSPLHF.

This clone was observed a single time. The gene calls are TRBV4-1 and TRBJ1-1; D is possibly TRBD1 (5 bases). The CDR3 sequence is 13 residues long. CDR1 is MGHRA and CDR2 is YSYEKL in the germline V gene. With 8 bases removed from V and 6 bases from J, the gap between germline ends came to 16 bases. CDR3 DNA: TGCGCCAGCTGGGCGCAGGGAATCCCTGAAGCTTTCTTT. Its translation is CASWAQGIPEAFF.

CDR3 in amino acids: CASGFTGGLDTQYF. CDR3 sequence (DNA): TGTGCTAGTGGTTTTACCGGGGGGTTGGATACGCAGTATTTT. The chain combines TRBV12-5 with TRBJ2-3, with 7 bases lining up with TRBD2. V lost 3 bases to trimming and J lost 6 bases; unmatched junction nucleotides: 6. The CDR3 has 14 residues. Germline lookup yields CDR1 LGHNT and CDR2 FRNRAP.

This clone was seen just once. The chain uses TRBV10-3 and TRBJ1-6, with TRBD1 as a possible D gene (5 bases). V was shortened by 7 bases and J by 9 bases, with 16 bases between the two germline ends. Germline-derived CDR1 and CDR2 are ENHRY and SYGVKD. CDR3 length equals 14 residues. The CDR3 coding sequence is TGTGCCATCAACCTCGACGGGGGAAGTTCACCCCTCCACTTT. Translating gives CAINLDGGSSPLHF.

V usage is TRBV4-1 and J usage is TRBJ2-3; 7 nucleotides match TRBD1. CDR3 size: 13 residues. In germline, CDR1 is MGHRA, CDR2 YSYEKL. Germline trimming cut 4 bases from V and 4 bases from J; bases unmatched to any gene: 2. CDR3 residues: CASSRQGPDTQYF. The CDR3 nucleotides are TGCGCCAGCAGCCGACAGGGTCCAGATACGCAGTATTTT.

As DNA, the CDR3 is TGTGCCGCGAACAGGGAGGGAGGTTACGAGCAGTACTTC. Protein product: CAANREGGYEQYF. The rearrangement uses TRBV7-9 and TRBJ2-7; TRBD2 might be the D (7 bases). The CDR3 extends over 13 amino acids. Germline V lookup: CDR1 SEHNR, CDR2 FQNEAQ (reference sequence). Trimming pared 11 bases from V and 4 bases from J, leaving 18 bases between.

V and J are TRBV7-2 and TRBJ1-6; unclear D gene. Germline V gives CDR1 SGHTA, CDR2 FQGNSA. This CDR3 has 12 amino acids. V lost 1 base and J 11 bases, leaving 6 bases between the germline ends. The CDR3 region has the DNA TGTGCCAGCAGCTTAGGAGGGACACCCCTCCACTTT. Protein: CASSLGGTPLHF. Full variable domain (rest looked up from reference TRBV7-2 and TRBJ1-6): GAGVSQSPSNKVTEKGKDVELRCDPISGHTALYWYRQSLGQGLEFLIYFQGNSAPDKSGLPSDRFSAERTGGSVSTLTIQRTQQEDSAVYLCASSLGGTPLHFGNGTRLTVT.

This clone was detected once. The chain is built from TRBV15 and TRBJ2-1; 7 bases are shared with TRBD1. The CDR3 is 18 residues long. Germline-derived CDR1 and CDR2 are LNHNV and YYDKDF (reference sequence). The V and J ends lost 1 base and 2 bases, in that order; junction bases with no gene match: 11. CDR3 region: CATSRGPERDSPYNEQFF. The CDR3, as DNA: TGTGCCACCAGCAGAGGGCCCGAACGGGACAGCCCCTACAATGAGCAGTTCTTC.

The chain joins TRBV5-4 to TRBJ1-6; D is possibly TRBD1 (6 bases). Germline-derived CDR1 and CDR2 are SGHNT and YYREEE (reference sequence). The CDR3 runs to 16 residues. Trimming shortened V by 3 bases and J by 9 bases, and 19 bases separated the two germline ends. CDR3 loop: CASSSRPGTTGSPLHF. As DNA, the CDR3 is TGTGCCAGCAGCTCACGACCCGGGACAACAGGTTCACCCCTCCACTTT. Full variable domain (rest looked up from reference TRBV5-4 and TRBJ1-6): ETGVTQSPTHLIKTRGQQVTLRCSSQSGHNTVSWYQQALGQGPQFIFQYYREEENGRGNFPPRFSGLQFPNYSSELNVNALELDDSALYLCASSSRPGTTGSPLHFGNGTRLTVT.

V and J are TRBV28 and TRBJ1-2; the match to TRBD1 covers 11 bases. The V gene end was trimmed by 3 bases and the J gene end by 3 bases; junction bases not matched to a gene: 12. Germline loops: CDR1 MDHEN, CDR2 SYDVKM. The CDR3 runs 18 residues. CDR3 amino acids: CASSFLSSGTGGYYGYTF. The CDR3 nucleotides read TGTGCCAGCAGTTTCTTATCGTCCGGGACAGGGGGTTACTATGGCTACACCTTC.

This sequence joins TRBV24-1 and TRBJ1-5; D gene unclear. The CDR3 has 14 residues. V lost 8 bases and J 6 bases, leaving 16 bases between the germline ends. The V gene's germline CDR1 is KGHDR and CDR2 SFDVKD. DNA of the CDR3: TGTGCCACCACGGGAGTGGCTCAGGCTCAGCCCCAGCATTTT. Translated: CATTGVAQAQPQHF.

J is TRBJ1-5 and V is TRBV5-6, with TRBD1 identical over 8 bases. CDR1 is SGHDT, CDR2 YYEEEE, per germline. Trimming cost V 3 bases and J 7 bases; bases outside gene matches: 6. The CDR3 is 14 amino acids. This CDR3 is CASSSRTGSQPQHF. DNA of the CDR3: TGTGCCAGCAGCTCCAGGACAGGGTCGCAGCCCCAGCATTTT.

The V and J genes are TRBV2 and TRBJ1-6, with unresolved D. V lost 2 bases, J lost 10 bases, and 12 bases lay in between. Germline V gives CDR1 SNHLY, CDR2 FYNNEI. This CDR3 contains 14 residues. Here the CDR3 DNA reads TGTGCCAGCAGTGAAAACGGGAGTCGGTCACCCCTCCACTTT. This translates into CASSENGSRSPLHF.

This clone is a singleton in its sample. V and J are TRBV5-6 and TRBJ2-1; 11 bases agree with TRBD2. The germline V gene has CDR1 SGHDT and CDR2 YYEEEE. The V gene end was trimmed by 4 bases and the J gene end by 4 bases; junction bases not matched to a gene: 4. The CDR3 runs to 15 residues. The DNA of the CDR3 is TGTGCCAGCAGCGCCACTAGCGGGGGATACAATGAGCAGTTCTTC. This encodes CASSATSGGYNEQFF. Full variable domain (remainder filled in from reference TRBV5-6 and TRBJ2-1): DAGVTQSPTHLIKTRGQQVTLRCSPKSGHDTVSWYQQALGQGPQFIFQYYEEEERQRGNFPDRFSGHQFPNYSSELNVNALLLGDSALYLCASSATSGGYNEQFFGPGTRLTVL.

This clone came up once. The V and J genes are TRBV28 and TRBJ1-5; D is unclear. This CDR3 region has 14 residues. The V end was cut by 6 bases, the J end by 0 bases, with 9 bases between. Germline V gives CDR1 MDHEN, CDR2 SYDVKM. The CDR3 sequence: CASSFTASNQPQHF. In nucleotides, the CDR3 is TGTGCCAGCAGCTTTACAGCTAGCAATCAGCCCCAGCATTTT.

This chain uses TRBV12-2 with TRBJ2-1; TRBD2, the table's D call, was not compared with the DNA. TRBV12-2 is a pseudogene segment. There are 14 residues in the CDR3. The CDR3 nucleotides read TGTGCAAGTTACCGGCGGGGGGTAAGTCGTGAGCAGTTCTTC. Protein: CASYRRGVSREQFF.

This clone was found once. The chain uses TRBV5-1 and TRBJ1-2, with 7 positions matching TRBD1. Trimming took 0 bases from V and 8 from J; bases not matched to a gene: 4. This CDR3 spans 13 amino acids. Germline CDR1 and CDR2: SGHRS and YFSETQ. This CDR3 is CASSLAGGPGYTF. CDR3 coding DNA: TGCGCCAGCAGCTTGGCAGGGGGTCCGGGCTACACCTTC.

The chain carries TRBV6-1 and TRBJ1-1, with TRBD1 identical over 7 bases. The CDR3 has 17 amino acids. Trimming at V came to 0 bases and at J to 3 bases, leaving 10 bases not matched to a gene. Germline CDR1 MNHNS, CDR2 SASEGT. In nucleotides, the CDR3 is TGTGCCAGCAGTGAAGCGAGCAGGGGGGAGATTGACACTGAAGCTTTCTTT. Its translation is CASSEASRGEIDTEAFF.